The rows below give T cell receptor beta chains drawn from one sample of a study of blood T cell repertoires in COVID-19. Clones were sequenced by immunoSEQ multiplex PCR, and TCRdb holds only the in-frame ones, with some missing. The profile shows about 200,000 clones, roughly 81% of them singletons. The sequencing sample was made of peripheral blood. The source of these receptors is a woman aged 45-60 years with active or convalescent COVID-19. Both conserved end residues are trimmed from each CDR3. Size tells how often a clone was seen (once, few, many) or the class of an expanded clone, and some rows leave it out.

ASSQDLAQPQH,11,TRBJ1-5,TRBV4-2,-
AISESLTGPANYGYT,15,TRBJ1-2,TRBV10-3,few
ATSSRQGAMNTEAF,14,TRBJ1-1,TRBV15,-
ASSDRQGVYNEQF,13,TRBJ2-1,TRBV3-1/TRBV3-2,once
ASSSPEGRVTGELF,14,TRBJ2-2,TRBV13,-
ASSDGAAGRSTDTQY,15,TRBJ2-3,TRBV13,-
ASSVSRGSYNEQF,13,TRBJ2-1,TRBV2,-
ASSLGLTNEKLF,12,TRBJ1-4,TRBV5-1,-
ASSLSRAFYGYT,12,TRBJ1-2,TRBV28,-
ASSPPAGADYGYT,13,TRBJ1-2,TRBV28,-
ASSQIPSEQY,10,TRBJ2-7,TRBV3-1/TRBV3-2,-
ASNAGTGVSEAF,12,TRBJ1-1,TRBV19,-
ATEAGQGTEAF,11,TRBJ1-1,TRBV24-1,-
ASSQGSGSGNTIY,13,TRBJ1-3,TRBV3-1/TRBV3-2,-
ASSLGQNYGYT,11,TRBJ1-2,TRBV28,-
ASSEFSFTGELF,12,TRBJ2-2,TRBV5-1,-
ASSQTGTDYGYT,12,TRBJ1-2,TRBV5-1,-
SALGGDTQY,9,TRBJ2-3,TRBV20-1,-
AIPSYNEQF,9,TRBJ2-1,TRBV6-5,-
ASSPRTGAAYEQY,13,TRBJ2-7,TRBV5-1,-
ASSATVQLAKNIQY,14,TRBJ2-4,TRBV9,-
ASSLSGQKYEQY,12,TRBJ2-7,TRBV5-1,-
AISESVQGDTQY,12,TRBJ2-3,TRBV10-3,-
ASSPMTALHTEAF,13,TRBJ1-1,TRBV6-5,-
ASSQYVGANTEAF,13,TRBJ1-1,TRBV3-1/TRBV3-2,-
ASSENVLAGEKLF,13,TRBJ1-4,TRBV6-1,-
SAPNRVTDNNEQF,13,TRBJ2-1,TRBV29-1,once
ASRDRVGYT,9,TRBJ1-2,TRBV19,-
ASSFVPFLGDYNSPLH,16,TRBJ1-6,TRBV28,-
ASSLGASGSGYEQY,14,TRBJ2-7,TRBV5-1,-
ASSRGDGYT,9,TRBJ1-2,TRBV5-6,-
ASSYGAGINTEAF,13,TRBJ1-1,TRBV6-5,-
ASSLRQENTEAF,12,TRBJ1-1,TRBV7-3,-
ASSPRGGRGNTIY,13,TRBJ1-3,TRBV6-5,-
ASSKGPGRDTQY,12,TRBJ2-3,TRBV3-1/TRBV3-2,-
ASSQVIAGTSSYNEQF,16,TRBJ2-1,TRBV4-2,-
ASSSAGGPTYEQY,13,TRBJ2-7,TRBV28,-
ASSPTGSYGYT,11,TRBJ1-2,TRBV7-2,-
ASRPRGGFNEKLF,13,TRBJ1-4,TRBV5-6,-
ASSLGSGTDTQY,12,TRBJ2-3,TRBV5-1,-
ASSSSDQPQH,10,TRBJ1-5,TRBV28,few
ASSLAGGTQY,10,TRBJ2-5,TRBV7-3,-
ASSYSRAGDYEQY,13,TRBJ2-7,TRBV6-6,-
ASSLEGTAVFYGYT,14,TRBJ1-2,TRBV5-5,-
ASSRQGSYGYT,11,TRBJ1-2,TRBV3-1/TRBV3-2,-
ASRGSSYSNQPQH,13,TRBJ1-5,TRBV19,-
ASSKGTGTSGAGEQF,15,TRBJ2-1,TRBV19,-
ASSQGVVGANVLT,13,TRBJ2-6,TRBV18,-
ATSVGTVETQY,11,TRBJ2-5,TRBV15,-
ATAPNPGSSTDTQY,14,TRBJ2-3,TRBV24-1,-
ASSQFQGIPQH,11,TRBJ1-5,TRBV16,-
SAQQGTNEKLF,11,TRBJ1-4,TRBV29-1,-
ASSLVGRGLSPLH,13,TRBJ1-6,TRBV7-2,-
ASSESWGTGTGNEQF,15,TRBJ2-1,TRBV10-1,-
ASSPQGLRQGETQY,14,TRBJ2-5,TRBV7-9,-
ASSPGTSGPRRSYEQY,16,TRBJ2-7,TRBV10-2,-
ASSVDRVEQF,10,TRBJ2-1,TRBV5-6,many
ASSVLGGETQY,11,TRBJ2-5,TRBV9,-
ASSRQGGEKLF,11,TRBJ1-4,TRBV6-6,-